This TCR beta chain was found in a study of blood T cells in healthy people across ages. Study-wide points: Correlation between TCR beta diversity and naive T cell percentage was strong. Diversity figures based on one million T cells were deemed too low.

In this sample, this clonotype turned up a few times. Its antigen is undetermined. The use of a sample-barcoded 5' primer and a J-beta primer mix characterized a second PCR of roughly 6 to 11 cycles. Unique molecular identifiers of 12 random nucleotides labeled each cDNA. Using its own MiXCR run on the 5' RACE reads, TCRdb lists one record per CDR3 protein. The table includes around 1,100,000 distinct CDR3 sequences, about two fifths detected once. The origin of this receptor is a man between 18 and 35 years old in good health. Input material: blood.

In DNA, the CDR3 is TGCAGCGTGAGTCAGGGCAATGAGCAGTACTTC. It translates to CSVSQGNEQYF. The rearrangement joins TRBV29-1 to TRBJ2-5, with D possibly TRBD1 on 5 matching bases. Trimming shortened V by 6 bases and J by 11 bases, and 16 bases separated the two germline ends. Germline CDR1 is SQVTM and CDR2 is ANQGSEA. CDR3 length equals 11 residues. Variable domain in full (rest from reference TRBV29-1 and TRBJ2-5): SAVISQKPSRDICQRGTSLTIQCQVDSQVTMMFWYRQQPGQSLTLIATANQGSEATYESGFVIDKFPISRPNLTFSTLTVSNMSPEDSSIYLCSVSQGNEQYFGPGTRLLVL.